This TCR beta chain was observed in a study of cytomegalovirus exposure and HLA in healthy donors. A multiplex PCR was run with 60 Vbeta primers and 13 Jbeta primers. Profiled with immunoSEQ multiplex PCR; TCRdb holds only in-frame clones, not every one. The data hold 75,000 to 90,000 clones, with around 84% observed a single time. Notes on the study in general: Most TCR beta V segments were productive about 90% or about 30% of the time in an earlier analysis. The authors later linked a missense DCLRE1C variant to TCR beta V- and J-gene trimming. The study flagged some 170 TCR beta chains as cytomegalovirus-associated. In a later analysis, compared with equally common non-associated chains, HLA-associated beta chains were more expanded.

On this clone itself: Its antigen is unidentified.

The sample taken for sequencing was PBMCs. The TCR comes from a man aged 35 to 55 in good health and CMV-seropositive.

Written as DNA, the CDR3 is TGTGCCAGAAGCTTAGTGACCCGGGAGAATGGCTACACCTTC. It codes for CARSLVTRENGYTF. This rearrangement joins TRBV7-5 to TRBJ1-2. TRBV7-5 is designated a pseudogene. The CDR3 loop spans 14 amino acids.